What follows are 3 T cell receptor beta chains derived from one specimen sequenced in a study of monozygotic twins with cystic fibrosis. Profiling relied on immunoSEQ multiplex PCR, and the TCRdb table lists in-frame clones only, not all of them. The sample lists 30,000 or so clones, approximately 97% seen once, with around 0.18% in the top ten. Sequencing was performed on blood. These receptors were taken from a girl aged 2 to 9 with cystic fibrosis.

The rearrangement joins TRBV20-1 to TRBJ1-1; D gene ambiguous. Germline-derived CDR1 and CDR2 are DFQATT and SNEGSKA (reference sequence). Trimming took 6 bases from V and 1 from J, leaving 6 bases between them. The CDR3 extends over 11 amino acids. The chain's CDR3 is CSAGENTEAFF. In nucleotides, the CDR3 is TGCAGTGCCGGGGAGAACACTGAAGCTTTCTTT.

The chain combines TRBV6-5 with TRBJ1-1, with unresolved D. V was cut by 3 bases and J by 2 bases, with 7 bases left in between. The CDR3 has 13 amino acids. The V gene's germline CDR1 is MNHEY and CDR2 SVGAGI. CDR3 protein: CASSYGQNTEAFF. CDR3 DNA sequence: TGTGCCAGCAGTTATGGGCAAAACACTGAAGCTTTCTTT.

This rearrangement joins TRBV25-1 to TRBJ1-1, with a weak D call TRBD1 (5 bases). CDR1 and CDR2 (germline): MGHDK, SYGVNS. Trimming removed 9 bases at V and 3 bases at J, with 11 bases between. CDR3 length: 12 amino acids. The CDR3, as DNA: TGTGCCAGTAAACAGGAATACACTGAAGCTTTCTTT. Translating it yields CASKQEYTEAFF.